This T cell receptor beta chain was captured in a study of blood T cells in healthy people across ages. Study-wide points: Per million T cells, TCR beta diversity dropped about linearly as age rose.

CDR1 SGHAT and CDR2 FQNNGV come from the germline V gene. The V end lost 3 bases, the J end lost 4 bases, and 13 bases lay between the germline ends. The CDR3 is 14 residues long. This clonotype is termed medium-sized (0.01 to 0.1%). No antigen is known for it. Next came a second PCR, run for about 7 to 12 cycles, which used a sample-barcoded 5' primer along with a J-beta primer mix. Every cDNA molecule bore a tag from a template-switch adaptor containing 12 random nucleotides. TCRdb re-called the 5' RACE reads through MiXCR, storing one row per CDR3 protein. The sample holds about 840,000 distinct CDR3 sequences, almost 30% seen once. This sample was shared with a second study, whose subject was T cells of mothers and their children. Turning to that study: All extracted RNA went into cDNA synthesis, roughly 1.5 ug per 15 ul. Mothers gave over 8 million TCR beta CDR3 reads each, and children several million each.

V and J are TRBV11-2 and TRBJ2-7; no clear D. This receptor was obtained from a woman aged 40 to 50 in good health. The sequencing sample was made of blood. The CDR3 sequence is CASSFSHGKYEQYF. Written as DNA, the CDR3 is TGTGCCAGCAGCTTCTCTCACGGTAAATACGAGCAGTACTTC.